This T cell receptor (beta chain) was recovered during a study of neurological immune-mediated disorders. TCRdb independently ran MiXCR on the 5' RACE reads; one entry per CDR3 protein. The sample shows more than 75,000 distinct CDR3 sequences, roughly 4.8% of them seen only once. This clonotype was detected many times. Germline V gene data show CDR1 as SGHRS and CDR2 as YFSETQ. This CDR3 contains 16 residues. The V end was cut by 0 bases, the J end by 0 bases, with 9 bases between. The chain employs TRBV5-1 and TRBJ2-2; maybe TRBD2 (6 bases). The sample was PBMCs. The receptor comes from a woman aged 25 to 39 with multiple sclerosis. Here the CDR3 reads CASSLVPGANTGELFF. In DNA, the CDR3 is TGCGCCAGCAGCTTGGTTCCGGGGGCGAACACCGGGGAGCTGTTTTTT.